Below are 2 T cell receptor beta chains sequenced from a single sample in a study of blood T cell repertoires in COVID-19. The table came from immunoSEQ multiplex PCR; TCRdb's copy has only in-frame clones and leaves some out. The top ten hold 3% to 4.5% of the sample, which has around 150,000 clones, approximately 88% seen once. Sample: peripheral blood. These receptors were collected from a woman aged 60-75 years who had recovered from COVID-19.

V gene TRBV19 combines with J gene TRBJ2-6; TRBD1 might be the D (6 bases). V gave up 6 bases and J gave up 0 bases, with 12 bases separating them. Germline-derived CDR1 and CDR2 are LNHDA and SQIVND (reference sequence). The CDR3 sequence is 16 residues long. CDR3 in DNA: TGTGCCAGTAGCCCGGGACACATCTCTGGGGCCAACGTCCTGACTTTC. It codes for CASSPGHISGANVLTF.

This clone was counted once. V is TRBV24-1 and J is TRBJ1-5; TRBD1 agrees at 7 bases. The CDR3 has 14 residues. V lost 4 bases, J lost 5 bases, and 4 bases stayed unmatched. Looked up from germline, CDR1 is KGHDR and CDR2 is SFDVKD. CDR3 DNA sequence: TGTGCCACCAGTGAGACAGGGACATATCAGCCCCAGCATTTT. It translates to CATSETGTYQPQHF.